This TCR beta chain emerged from a study of blood T cell repertoires in COVID-19. This clone was seen just once. Authors' methods: Reference gene primers were amplified, and this amplification served to estimate nucleated cell counts. Assay used: immunoSEQ multiplex PCR; TCRdb lists only in-frame clones, some missing. V and J calls and clone size come straight from that table; D and trimming were deduced from the DNA. The profile shows about 300,000 clones, about 91% of them singletons. The sequence derives from a woman in her thirties with COVID-19, enrolled during active disease. The sequenced material came from peripheral blood.

CDR3 nucleotide sequence: TGTGCCAGCAGTACTCAGGGGGCGGATAATTCACCCCTCCACTTT. Protein: CASSTQGADNSPLHF. V usage is TRBV6-6 and J usage is TRBJ1-6, with TRBD1 identical over 8 bases. Per the germline V gene, CDR1 is MNHNY and CDR2 is SVGAGI (reference sequence). The trim removed 5 bases at V and 5 bases at J, leaving 5 bases unmatched. The CDR3 totals 15 residues.